This T cell receptor beta chain was recovered during a study of T cells of healthy individuals. TCRdb re-derived calls from the 5' RACE reads in MiXCR, one entry per CDR3 protein. The table shows about 53,000 distinct CDR3 sequences, with roughly 14% occurring only once. In this sample, this clonotype turned up a few times. The clonotype was recovered from a human donor in good health.

The CDR3 bases are TGCGCCAGCAGAAGAGAAGGAAACACTGAAGCTTTCTTT. It specifies CASRREGNTEAFF. V usage is TRBV5-1 and J usage is TRBJ1-1, with D hard to call. Germline V gives CDR1 SGHRS, CDR2 YFSETQ. Trimming shortened V by 5 bases and J by 2 bases, and 10 bases separated the two germline ends. This CDR3 is 13 amino acids long.